Listed below are T cell receptor beta chains from one sample, sequenced in a study of CD8 T cells in ankylosing spondylitis. TCRdb itself ran the 5' RACE reads through MiXCR, one entry per CDR3 protein. Of roughly 150,000 distinct CDR3 sequences listed, roughly 10% are singletons. What was sequenced was blood, either unsorted or a sorted T cell fraction (not recorded which). The receptors originated from a female donor with ankylosing spondylitis or in good health (not recorded which). Each CDR3 is given with its conserved first and last residue. D genes are given only for firm matches. Clone size, where shown, is once, few, many, or a class for clones that have expanded.

d_call j_call v_call clone_size cdr3_aa cdr3_nt
TRBD2 TRBJ2-7 TRBV7-3 few CASSPGGGNYEQYF TGTGCCAGCAGCCCCGGGGGGGGTAACTACGAGCAGTACTTC
TRBD1 TRBJ1-1 TRBV14 - CASSQTGVEAFF TGTGCCAGCAGCCAAACAGGGGTTGAAGCTTTCTTT
- TRBJ2-2 TRBV6-1 - CASRERLAPGELFF TGTGCCAGCAGGGAGCGGTTGGCCCCCGGGGAGCTGTTTTTT
- TRBJ2-5 TRBV20-1 few CSARGGLAQETQYF TGCAGTGCTAGAGGGGGGCTAGCTCAAGAGACCCAGTACTTC
- TRBJ2-5 TRBV6-6 - CASSSDSGETQYF TGTGCCAGCAGTTCGGACAGCGGGGAGACCCAGTACTTC
- TRBJ2-1 TRBV6-5 many CASSYSTGSYNEQFF TGTGCCAGCAGTTACTCGACCGGCTCCTACAATGAGCAGTTCTTC
- TRBJ2-7 TRBV9 - CASSPTLNRYLYF TGTGCCAGCAGCCCGACCTTGAATCGGTATCTGTACTTC
- TRBJ2-7 TRBV30 - CAWSVLGGYEQYF TGTGCCTGGAGTGTACTTGGAGGGTACGAGCAGTACTTC
TRBD1 TRBJ2-7 TRBV6-1 - CASRAEETGGYEQYF TGTGCCAGCAGGGCTGAGGAGACAGGGGGCTACGAGCAGTACTTC
- TRBJ1-2 TRBV4-3 many CASSQDRRTDNYGYTF TGCGCCAGCAGCCAAGATCGGAGGACTGACAACTATGGCTACACCTTC
- TRBJ2-1 TRBV9 - CASSVSPGVNEQFF TGTGCCAGCAGCGTATCCCCCGGCGTCAATGAGCAGTTCTTC
- TRBJ2-1 TRBV6-2/TRBV6-3 few CASSSWVGPYNEQFF TGTGCCAGCAGTTCCTGGGTGGGGCCCTACAATGAGCAGTTCTTC
- TRBJ1-1 TRBV7-9 - CASSTQGGNTEAFF TGTGCCAGCAGCACACAGGGTGGAAACACTGAAGCTTTCTTT
- TRBJ2-3 TRBV6-4 - CASSDGLGRGRTDTQYF TGTGCCAGCAGTGACGGGTTGGGCAGGGGCCGCACAGATACGCAGTATTTT
- TRBJ2-2 TRBV7-9 few CASSPRGSNTGELFF TGTGCCAGCAGCCCTAGGGGTTCGAACACCGGGGAGCTGTTTTTT